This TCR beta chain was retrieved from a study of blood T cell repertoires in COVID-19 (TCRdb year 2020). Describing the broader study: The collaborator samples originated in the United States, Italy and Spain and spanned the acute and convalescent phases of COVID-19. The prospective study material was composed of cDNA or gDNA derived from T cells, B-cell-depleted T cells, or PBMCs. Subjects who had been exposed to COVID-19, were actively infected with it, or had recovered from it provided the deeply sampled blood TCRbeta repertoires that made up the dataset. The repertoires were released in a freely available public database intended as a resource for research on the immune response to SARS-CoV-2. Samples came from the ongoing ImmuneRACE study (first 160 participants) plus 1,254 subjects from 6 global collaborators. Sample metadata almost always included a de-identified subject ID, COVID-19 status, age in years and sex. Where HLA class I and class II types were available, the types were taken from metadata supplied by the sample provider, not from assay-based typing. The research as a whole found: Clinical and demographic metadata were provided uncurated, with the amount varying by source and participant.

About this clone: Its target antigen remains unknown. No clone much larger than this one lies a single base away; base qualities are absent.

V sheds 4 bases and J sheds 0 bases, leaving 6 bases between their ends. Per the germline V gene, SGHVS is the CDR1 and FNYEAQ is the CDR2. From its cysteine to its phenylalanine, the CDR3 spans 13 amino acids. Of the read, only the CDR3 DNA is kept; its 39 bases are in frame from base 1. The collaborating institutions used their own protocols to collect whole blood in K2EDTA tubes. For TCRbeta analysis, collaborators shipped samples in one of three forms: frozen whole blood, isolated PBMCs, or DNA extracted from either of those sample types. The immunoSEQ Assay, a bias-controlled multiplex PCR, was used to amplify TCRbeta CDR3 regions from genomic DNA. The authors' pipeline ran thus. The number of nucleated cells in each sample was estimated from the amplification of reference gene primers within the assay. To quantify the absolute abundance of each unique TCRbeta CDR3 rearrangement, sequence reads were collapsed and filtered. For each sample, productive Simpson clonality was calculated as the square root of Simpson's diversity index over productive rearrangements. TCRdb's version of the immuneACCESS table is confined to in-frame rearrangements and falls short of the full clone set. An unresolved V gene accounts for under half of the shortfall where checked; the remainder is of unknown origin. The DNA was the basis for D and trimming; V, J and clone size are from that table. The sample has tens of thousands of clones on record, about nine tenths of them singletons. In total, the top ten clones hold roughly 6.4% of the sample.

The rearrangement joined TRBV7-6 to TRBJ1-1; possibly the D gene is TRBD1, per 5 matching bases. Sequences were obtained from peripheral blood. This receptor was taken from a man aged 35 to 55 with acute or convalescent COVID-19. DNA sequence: TGTGCCAGCAGCTCGACAGTGAACACTGAAGCTTTCTTT. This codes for CASSSTVNTEAFF. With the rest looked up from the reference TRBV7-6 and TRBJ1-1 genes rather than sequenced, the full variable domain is GAGVSQSPRYKVTKRGQDVALRCDPISGHVSLYWYRQALGQGPEFLTYFNYEAQQDKSGLPNDRFSAERPEGSISTLTIQRTEQRDSAMYRCASSSTVNTEAFFGQGTRLTVV.